The source of this T cell receptor (beta chain) is a study of shared clonotypes between healthy human individuals. Overall study findings and caveats: The study found about 5% of naive CD4 clonotypes shared across a few donors.

The V gene's germline CDR1 is MNHNS and CDR2 SASEGT. The CDR3 contains 14 residues. V shed 2 bases and J shed 7 bases, with 14 bases lying between them. Notes on this clone: Antigen: not known.

The protocol was immunoSEQ multiplex PCR, while the TCRdb copy is restricted to in-frame clones and leaves out a portion. The table lists approximately 640,000 clones, more than 70% of them singletons, with 1.8% in the top ten. The V call is TRBV6-1, the J call TRBJ1-2; D unresolved. The sequencing input was memory CD4+ T cells sorted from blood. Subset reported: CD45RA-negative fraction. The source of this sequence is a woman in her thirties in good health. The CDR3, as DNA: TGTGCCAGCAGTGAAAATGCAGGTCTCGGTGGCTACACCTTC. Translated: CASSENAGLGGYTF.